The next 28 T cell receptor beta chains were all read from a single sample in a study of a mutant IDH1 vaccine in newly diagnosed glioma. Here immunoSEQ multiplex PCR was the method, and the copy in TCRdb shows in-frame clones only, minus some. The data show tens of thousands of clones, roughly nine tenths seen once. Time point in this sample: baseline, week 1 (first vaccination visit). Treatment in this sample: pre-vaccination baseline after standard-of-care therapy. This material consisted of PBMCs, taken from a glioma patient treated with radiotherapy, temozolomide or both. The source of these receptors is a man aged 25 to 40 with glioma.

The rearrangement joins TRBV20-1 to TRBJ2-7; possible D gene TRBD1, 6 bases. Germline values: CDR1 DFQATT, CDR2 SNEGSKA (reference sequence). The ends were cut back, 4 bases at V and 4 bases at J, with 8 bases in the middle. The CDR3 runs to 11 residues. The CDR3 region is CSATDRYEQYF. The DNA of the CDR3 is TGCAGTGCTACTGACAGGTACGAGCAGTACTTC.

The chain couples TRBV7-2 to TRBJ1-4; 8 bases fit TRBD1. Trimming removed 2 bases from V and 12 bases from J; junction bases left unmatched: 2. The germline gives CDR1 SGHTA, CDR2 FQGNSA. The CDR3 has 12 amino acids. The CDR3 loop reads CASSLRQGQLFF. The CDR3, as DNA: TGTGCCAGCAGCTTAAGACAGGGGCAACTGTTTTTT.

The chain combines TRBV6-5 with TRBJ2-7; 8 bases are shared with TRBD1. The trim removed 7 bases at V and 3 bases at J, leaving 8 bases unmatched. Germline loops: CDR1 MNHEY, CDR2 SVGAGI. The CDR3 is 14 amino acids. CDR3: CASKIGQGFYEQYF. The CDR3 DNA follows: TGTGCCAGCAAAATTGGACAGGGATTCTACGAGCAGTACTTC.

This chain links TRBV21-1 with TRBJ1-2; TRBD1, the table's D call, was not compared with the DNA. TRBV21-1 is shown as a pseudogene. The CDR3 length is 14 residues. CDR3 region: CASSGRQGTYGYTF. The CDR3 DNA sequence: TGTGCCAGCAGCGGACGACAGGGAACCTATGGCTACACCTTC.

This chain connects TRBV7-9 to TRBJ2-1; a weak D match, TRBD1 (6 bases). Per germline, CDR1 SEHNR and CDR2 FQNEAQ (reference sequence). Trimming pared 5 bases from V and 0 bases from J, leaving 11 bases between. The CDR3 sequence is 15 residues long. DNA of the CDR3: TGTGCCAGCAGCACTGACAGGAGCTCCTACAATGAGCAGTTCTTC. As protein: CASSTDRSSYNEQFF.

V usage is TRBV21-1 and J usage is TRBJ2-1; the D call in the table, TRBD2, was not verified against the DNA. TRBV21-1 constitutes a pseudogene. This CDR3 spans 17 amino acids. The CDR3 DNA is TGTGCCAGCAGCAAAGGGAGAGCGGAGAGCTCCTACAATGAGCAGTTCTTC. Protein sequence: CASSKGRAESSYNEQFF.

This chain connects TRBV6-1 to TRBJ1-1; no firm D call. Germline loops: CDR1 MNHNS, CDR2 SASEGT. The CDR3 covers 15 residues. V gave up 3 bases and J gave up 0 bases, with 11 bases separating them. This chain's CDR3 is CASSDLGSLNTEAFF. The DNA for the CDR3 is TGTGCCAGCAGTGACTTGGGCAGCCTGAACACTGAAGCTTTCTTT.

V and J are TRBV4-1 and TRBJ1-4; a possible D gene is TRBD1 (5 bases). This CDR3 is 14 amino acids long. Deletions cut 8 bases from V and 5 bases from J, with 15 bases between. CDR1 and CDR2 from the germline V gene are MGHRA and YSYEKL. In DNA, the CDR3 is TGCGCCAGCGGGAGACAGTTAGAGAATGAAAAACTGTTTTTT. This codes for CASGRQLENEKLFF.

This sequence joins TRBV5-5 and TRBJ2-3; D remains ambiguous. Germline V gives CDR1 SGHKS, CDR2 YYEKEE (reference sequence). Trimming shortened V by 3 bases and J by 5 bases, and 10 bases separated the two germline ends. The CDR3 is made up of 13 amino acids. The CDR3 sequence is CASSYHPQDTQYF. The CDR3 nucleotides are TGTGCCAGCAGCTATCACCCCCAAGATACGCAGTATTTT.

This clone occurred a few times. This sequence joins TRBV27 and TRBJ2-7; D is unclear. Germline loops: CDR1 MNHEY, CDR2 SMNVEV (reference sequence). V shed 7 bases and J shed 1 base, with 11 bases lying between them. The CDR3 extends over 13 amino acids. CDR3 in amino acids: CASKERSSYEQYF. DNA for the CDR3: TGTGCCAGCAAGGAACGATCTTCCTACGAGCAGTACTTC.

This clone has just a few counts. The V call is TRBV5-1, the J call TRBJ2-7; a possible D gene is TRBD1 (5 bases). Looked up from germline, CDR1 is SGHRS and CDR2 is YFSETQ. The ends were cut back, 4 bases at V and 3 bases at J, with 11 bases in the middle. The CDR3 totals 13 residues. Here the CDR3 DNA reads TGCGCCAGCAGCCCGGACACTAACTACGAGCAGTACTTC. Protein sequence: CASSPDTNYEQYF.

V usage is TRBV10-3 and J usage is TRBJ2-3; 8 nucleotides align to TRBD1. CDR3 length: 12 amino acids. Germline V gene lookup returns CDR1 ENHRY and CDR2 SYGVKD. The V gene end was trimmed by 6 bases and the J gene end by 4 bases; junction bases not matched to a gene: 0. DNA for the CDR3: TGTGCCATCAGGACAGGGGCAGATACGCAGTATTTT. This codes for CAIRTGADTQYF.

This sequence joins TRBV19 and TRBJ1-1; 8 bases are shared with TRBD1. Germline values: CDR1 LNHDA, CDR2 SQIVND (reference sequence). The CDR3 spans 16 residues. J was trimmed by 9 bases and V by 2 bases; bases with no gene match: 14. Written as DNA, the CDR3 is TGTGCCAGTAGTATATCAGGGGGCACCCCCAGCAGTAAAGCTTTCTTT. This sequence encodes CASSISGGTPSSKAFF.

The CDR3 sequence is CASSSTANYGYTF. The CDR3 region has the DNA TGTGCCAGCAGCTCGACAGCTAACTATGGCTACACCTTC. The chain combines TRBV7-2 with TRBJ1-2, with D perhaps TRBD1 (5 bases). Germline assignment: CDR1 SGHTA and CDR2 FQGNSA. V shed 4 bases and J shed 0 bases, with 6 bases lying between them. The CDR3 totals 13 residues.

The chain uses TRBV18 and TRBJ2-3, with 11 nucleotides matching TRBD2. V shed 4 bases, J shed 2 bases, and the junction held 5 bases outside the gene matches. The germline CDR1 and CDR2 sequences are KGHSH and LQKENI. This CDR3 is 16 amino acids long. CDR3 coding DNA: TGTGCCAGCTCACGGGGACTAGCGGAAATCACAGATACGCAGTATTTT. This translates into CASSRGLAEITDTQYF. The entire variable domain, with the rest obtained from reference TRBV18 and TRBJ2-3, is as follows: NAGVMQNPRHLVRRRGQEARLRCSPMKGHSHVYWYRQLPEEGLKFMVYLQKENIIDESGMPKERFSAEFPKEGPSILRIQQVVRGDSAAYFCASSRGLAEITDTQYFGPGTRLTVL.

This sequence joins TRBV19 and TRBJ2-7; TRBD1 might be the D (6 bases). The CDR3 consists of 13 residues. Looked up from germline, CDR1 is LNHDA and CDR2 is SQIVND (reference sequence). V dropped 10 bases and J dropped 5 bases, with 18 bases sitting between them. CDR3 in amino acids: CATHTGSGHEQYF. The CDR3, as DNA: TGTGCCACCCATACAGGGTCGGGTCACGAGCAGTACTTC.

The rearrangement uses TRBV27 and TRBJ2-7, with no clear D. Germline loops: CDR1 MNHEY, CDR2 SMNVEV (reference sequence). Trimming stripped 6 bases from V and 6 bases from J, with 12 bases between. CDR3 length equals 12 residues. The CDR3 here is CASSPGLAEQYF. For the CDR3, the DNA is TGTGCCAGCAGCCCCGGGTTGGCCGAGCAGTACTTC.

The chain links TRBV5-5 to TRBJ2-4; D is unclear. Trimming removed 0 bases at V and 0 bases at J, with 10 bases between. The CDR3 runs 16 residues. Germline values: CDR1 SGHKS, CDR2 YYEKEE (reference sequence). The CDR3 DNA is TGTGCCAGCAGCTTGGGGTTGGGTGAAGCCAAAAACATTCAGTACTTC. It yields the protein CASSLGLGEAKNIQYF.

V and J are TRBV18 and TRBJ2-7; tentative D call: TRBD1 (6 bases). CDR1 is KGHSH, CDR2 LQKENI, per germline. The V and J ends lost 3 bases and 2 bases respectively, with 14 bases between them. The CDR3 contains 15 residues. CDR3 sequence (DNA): TGTGCCAGCTCACCGGGACATTTCACTACCTACGAGCAGTACTTC. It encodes CASSPGHFTTYEQYF.

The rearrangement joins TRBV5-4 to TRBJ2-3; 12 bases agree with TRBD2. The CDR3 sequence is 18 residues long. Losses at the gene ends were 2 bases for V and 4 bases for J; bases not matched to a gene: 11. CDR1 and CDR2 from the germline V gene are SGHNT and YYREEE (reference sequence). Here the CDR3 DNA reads TGTGCCAGCAGCTTCAGCCTAGCGGGAGGGCGAGTGTCAGATACGCAGTATTTT. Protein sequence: CASSFSLAGGRVSDTQYF. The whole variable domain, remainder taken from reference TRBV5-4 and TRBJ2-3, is ETGVTQSPTHLIKTRGQQVTLRCSSQSGHNTVSWYQQALGQGPQFIFQYYREEENGRGNFPPRFSGLQFPNYSSELNVNALELDDSALYLCASSFSLAGGRVSDTQYFGPGTRLTVL.

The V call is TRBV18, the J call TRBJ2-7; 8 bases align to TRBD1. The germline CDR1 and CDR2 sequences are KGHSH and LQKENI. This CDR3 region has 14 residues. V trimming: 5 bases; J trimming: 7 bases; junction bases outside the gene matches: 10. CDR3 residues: CASSGPDRADEQYF. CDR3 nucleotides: TGTGCCAGCTCAGGTCCGGACAGGGCTGATGAGCAGTACTTC. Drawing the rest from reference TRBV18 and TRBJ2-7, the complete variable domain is NAGVMQNPRHLVRRRGQEARLRCSPMKGHSHVYWYRQLPEEGLKFMVYLQKENIIDESGMPKERFSAEFPKEGPSILRIQQVVRGDSAAYFCASSGPDRADEQYFGPGTRLTVT.

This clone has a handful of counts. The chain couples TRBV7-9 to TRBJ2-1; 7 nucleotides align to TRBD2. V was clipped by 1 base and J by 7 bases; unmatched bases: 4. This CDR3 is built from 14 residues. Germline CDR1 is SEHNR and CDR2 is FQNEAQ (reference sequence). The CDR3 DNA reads TGTGCCAGCAGCTTAGTTGGCGGGAGAAATGAGCAGTTCTTC. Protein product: CASSLVGGRNEQFF.

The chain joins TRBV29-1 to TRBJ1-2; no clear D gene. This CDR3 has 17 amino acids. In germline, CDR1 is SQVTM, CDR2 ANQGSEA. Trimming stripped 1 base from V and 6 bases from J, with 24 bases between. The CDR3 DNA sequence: TGCAGCGTTGAAGCTTACGGTACTCCCGTGAAACCGGATGGCTACACCTTC. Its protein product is CSVEAYGTPVKPDGYTF. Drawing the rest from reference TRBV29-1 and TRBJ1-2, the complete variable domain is SAVISQKPSRDICQRGTSLTIQCQVDSQVTMMFWYRQQPGQSLTLIATANQGSEATYESGFVIDKFPISRPNLTFSTLTVSNMSPEDSSIYLCSVEAYGTPVKPDGYTFGSGTRLTVV.

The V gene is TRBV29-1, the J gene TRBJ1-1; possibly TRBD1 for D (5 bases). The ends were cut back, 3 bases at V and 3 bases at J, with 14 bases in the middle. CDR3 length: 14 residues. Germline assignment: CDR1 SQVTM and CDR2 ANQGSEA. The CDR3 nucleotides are TGCAGCGTTGAGAGGGCGGGGCGGGACACTGAAGCTTTCTTT. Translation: CSVERAGRDTEAFF.

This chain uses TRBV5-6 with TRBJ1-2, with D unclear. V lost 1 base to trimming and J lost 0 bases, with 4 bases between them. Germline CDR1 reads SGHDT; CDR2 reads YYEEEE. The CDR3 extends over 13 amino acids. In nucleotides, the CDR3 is TGTGCCAGCAGCTTGTGGCCTAACTATGGCTACACCTTC. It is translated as CASSLWPNYGYTF.

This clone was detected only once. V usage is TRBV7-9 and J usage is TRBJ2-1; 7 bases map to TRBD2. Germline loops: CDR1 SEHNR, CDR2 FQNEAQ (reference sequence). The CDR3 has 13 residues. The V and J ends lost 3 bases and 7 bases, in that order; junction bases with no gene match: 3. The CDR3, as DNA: TGTGCCAGCAGCTTCGGGGGGAGAAATGAGCAGTTCTTC. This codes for CASSFGGRNEQFF. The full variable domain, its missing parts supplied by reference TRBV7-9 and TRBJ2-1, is DTGVSQNPRHKITKRGQNVTFRCDPISEHNRLYWYRQTLGQGPEFLTYFQNEAQLEKSRLLSDRFSAERPKGSFSTLEIQRTEQGDSAMYLCASSFGGRNEQFFGPGTRLTVL.

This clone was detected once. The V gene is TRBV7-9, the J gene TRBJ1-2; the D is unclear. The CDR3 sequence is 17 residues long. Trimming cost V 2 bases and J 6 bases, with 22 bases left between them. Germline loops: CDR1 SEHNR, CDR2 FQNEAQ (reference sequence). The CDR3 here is CASSLSVSGRPSDGYTF. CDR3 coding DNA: TGTGCCAGCAGCTTAAGCGTCTCCGGCAGGCCGAGCGATGGCTACACCTTC.

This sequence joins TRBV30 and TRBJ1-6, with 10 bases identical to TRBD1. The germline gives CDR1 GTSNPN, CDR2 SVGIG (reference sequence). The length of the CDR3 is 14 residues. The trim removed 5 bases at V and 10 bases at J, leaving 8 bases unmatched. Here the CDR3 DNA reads TGTGCCTGGGCTCCGGGACAGGGGAGATCACCCCTCCACTTT. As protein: CAWAPGQGRSPLHF.